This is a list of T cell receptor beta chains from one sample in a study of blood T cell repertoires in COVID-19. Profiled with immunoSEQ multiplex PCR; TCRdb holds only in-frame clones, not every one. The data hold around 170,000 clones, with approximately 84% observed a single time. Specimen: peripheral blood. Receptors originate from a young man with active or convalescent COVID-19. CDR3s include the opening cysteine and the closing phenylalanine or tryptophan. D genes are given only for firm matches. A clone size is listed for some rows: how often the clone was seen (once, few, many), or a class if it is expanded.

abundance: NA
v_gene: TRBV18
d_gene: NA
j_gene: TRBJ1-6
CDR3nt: TGTGCCAGCTCACCACGCAGCGATTCACCCCTCCACTTT
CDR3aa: CASSPRSDSPLHF

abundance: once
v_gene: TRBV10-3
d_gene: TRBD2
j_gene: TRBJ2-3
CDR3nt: TGTGCCATCAGTGCCCTAGCGGGGTTGGATACGCAGTATTTT
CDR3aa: CAISALAGLDTQYF

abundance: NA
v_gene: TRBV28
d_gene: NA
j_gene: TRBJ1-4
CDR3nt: TGTGCCAGCAGTTCCAGGGCACCTAATGAAAAACTGTTTTTT
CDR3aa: CASSSRAPNEKLFF

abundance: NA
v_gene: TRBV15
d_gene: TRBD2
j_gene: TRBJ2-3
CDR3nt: TGTGCCACCAGCATAGCGGGCCTCACAGATACGCAGTATTTT
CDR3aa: CATSIAGLTDTQYF

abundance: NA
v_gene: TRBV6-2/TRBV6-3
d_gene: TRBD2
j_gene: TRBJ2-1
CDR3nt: TGTGCCAGCAGTTCCCCCTCCAGCGGGAGTCTGTATGAGCAGTTCTTC
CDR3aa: CASSSPSSGSLYEQFF

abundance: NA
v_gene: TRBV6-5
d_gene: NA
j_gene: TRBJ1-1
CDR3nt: TGTGCCAGCAGTACGAAGGGGAGGGACACTGAAGCTTTCTTT
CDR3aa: CASSTKGRDTEAFF

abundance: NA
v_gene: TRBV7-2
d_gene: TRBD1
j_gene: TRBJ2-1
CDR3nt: TGTGCCAGCAGCCGGACAGGGAGCTCCTACAATGAGCAGTTCTTC
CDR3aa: CASSRTGSSYNEQFF

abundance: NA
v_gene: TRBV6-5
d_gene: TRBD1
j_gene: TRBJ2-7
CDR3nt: TGTGCCAGCAGGGCGAGGGACAGGGAGAGAGAGCAGTACTTC
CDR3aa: CASRARDREREQYF

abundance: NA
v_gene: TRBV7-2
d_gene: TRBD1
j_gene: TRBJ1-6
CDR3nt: TGTGCCAGCAGCTTAGCGGGGTTTGGGACAGGGAGGGTTAACTATAATTCACCCCTCCACTTT
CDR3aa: CASSLAGFGTGRVNYNSPLHF

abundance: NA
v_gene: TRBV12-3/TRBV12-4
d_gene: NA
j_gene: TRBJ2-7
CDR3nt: TGTGCCAGCAGTTTGGGCCAGGGGTACGAGCAGTACTTC
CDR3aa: CASSLGQGYEQYF

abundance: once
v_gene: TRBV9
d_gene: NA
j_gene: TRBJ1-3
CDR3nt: TGTGCCAGCAGCTCATACAGGGCCTCCTCTGGAAACACCATATATTTT
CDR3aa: CASSSYRASSGNTIYF

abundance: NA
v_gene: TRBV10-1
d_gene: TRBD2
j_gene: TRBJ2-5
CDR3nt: TGCGCCAGCAGTGAGCTTCGGGCTAGCGGGAAAGCCTCTGCCTGGGAGACCCAGTACTTC
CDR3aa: CASSELRASGKASAWETQYF

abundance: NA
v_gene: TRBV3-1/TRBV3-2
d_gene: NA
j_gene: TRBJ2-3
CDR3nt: TGTGCCAGCAGCCAAGGGATGGAATTACGGGGACACCACGCAACCCATTATACGCAGTATTTT
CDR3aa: CASSQGMELRGHHATHYTQYF

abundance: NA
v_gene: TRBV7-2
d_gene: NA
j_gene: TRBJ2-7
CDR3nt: TGTGCCAGCAGCTTATATCCGGGCGGGAATGGCGAGCAGTACTTC
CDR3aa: CASSLYPGGNGEQYF

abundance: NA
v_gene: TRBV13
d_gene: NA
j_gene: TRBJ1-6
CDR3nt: TGTGCCAGCAGCTTACTTCGGGACTCCTATAATTCACCCCTCCACTTT
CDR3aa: CASSLLRDSYNSPLHF

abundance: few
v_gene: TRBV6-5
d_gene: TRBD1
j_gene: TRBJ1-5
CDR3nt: TGTGCCAGCAGTCGGGACAGGGGAAGCAATCAGCCCCAGCATTTT
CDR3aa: CASSRDRGSNQPQHF

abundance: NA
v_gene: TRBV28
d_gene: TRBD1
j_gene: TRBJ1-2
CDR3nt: TGTGCCAGCAGTCCAGGGACAGGGGGCAGGGGTGGCTACACCTTC
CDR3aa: CASSPGTGGRGGYTF

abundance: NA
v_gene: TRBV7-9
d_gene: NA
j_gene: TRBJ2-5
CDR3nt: TGTGCCAGCAGCTTGCCGCCCCGTATGGGGCAGACCCAGTACTTC
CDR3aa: CASSLPPRMGQTQYF

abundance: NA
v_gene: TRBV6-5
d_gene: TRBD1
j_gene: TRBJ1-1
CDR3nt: TGTGCCAGCAGCGGGACAGGTAGAAGAACTGAAGCTTTCTTT
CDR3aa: CASSGTGRRTEAFF

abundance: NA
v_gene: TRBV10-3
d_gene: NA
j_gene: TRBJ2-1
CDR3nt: TGTGCCACTCGCCCCGACTGGGGAGACAATGAGCAGTTCTTC
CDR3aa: CATRPDWGDNEQFF

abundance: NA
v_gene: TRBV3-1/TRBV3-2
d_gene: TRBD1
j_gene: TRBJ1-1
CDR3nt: TGTGCCAGCAGCCGCCGGACAGGGAACACTGAAGCTTTCTTT
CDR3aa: CASSRRTGNTEAFF

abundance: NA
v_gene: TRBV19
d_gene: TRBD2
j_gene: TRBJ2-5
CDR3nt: TGTGCCAGTAGTAAGGGACTAGCGGGCCAAGAGACCCAGTACTTC
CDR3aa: CASSKGLAGQETQYF

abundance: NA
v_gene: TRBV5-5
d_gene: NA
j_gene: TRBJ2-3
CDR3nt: TGTGCCAGCAGCTTGTCTTTGGGGGCCCTATTAAGCACAGATACGCAGTATTTT
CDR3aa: CASSLSLGALLSTDTQYF

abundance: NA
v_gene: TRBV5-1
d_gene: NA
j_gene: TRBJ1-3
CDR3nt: TGCGCCAGCAGCTTAATCAGGGGCGACACCATATATTTT
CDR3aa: CASSLIRGDTIYF

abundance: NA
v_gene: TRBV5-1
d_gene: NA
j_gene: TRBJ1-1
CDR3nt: TGCGCCAGCAGCTTGGAGCTCAGGACTGAAGCTTTCTTT
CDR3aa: CASSLELRTEAFF

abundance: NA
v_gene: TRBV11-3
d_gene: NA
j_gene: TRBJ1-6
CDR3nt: TGTGCCAGCAGCTTAACGCTAAACTCACCCCTCCACTTT
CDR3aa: CASSLTLNSPLHF

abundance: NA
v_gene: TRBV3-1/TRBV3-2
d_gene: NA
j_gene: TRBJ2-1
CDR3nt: TGTGCCAGCAGCCCTAAACTCGCTAGGTCCAATGAGCAGTTCTTC
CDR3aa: CASSPKLARSNEQFF

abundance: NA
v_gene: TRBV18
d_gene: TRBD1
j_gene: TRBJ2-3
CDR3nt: TGTGCCAGCTCACCGACGACAGGGGGCTCGTCAGATACGCAGTATTTT
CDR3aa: CASSPTTGGSSDTQYF

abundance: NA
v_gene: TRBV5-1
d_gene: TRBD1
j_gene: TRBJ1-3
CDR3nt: TGCGCCAGCAGCTTGGACGGGACAGCGAACTCTGGAAACACCATATATTTT
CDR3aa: CASSLDGTANSGNTIYF

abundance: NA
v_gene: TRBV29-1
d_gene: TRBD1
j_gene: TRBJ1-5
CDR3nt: TGCAGCGTTGAGACAGGGATGAATCAGCCCCAGCATTTT
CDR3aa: CSVETGMNQPQHF

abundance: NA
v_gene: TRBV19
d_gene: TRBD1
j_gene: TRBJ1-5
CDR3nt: TGTGCCAGTAAAAAAAGGGACAGTGATCAGCCCCAGCATTTT
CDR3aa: CASKKRDSDQPQHF

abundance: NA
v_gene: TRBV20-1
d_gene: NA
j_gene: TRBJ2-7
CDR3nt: TGCAGTGCTAGTATCCCCTCTACGGGCTCCTACGAGCAGTACTTC
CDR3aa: CSASIPSTGSYEQYF

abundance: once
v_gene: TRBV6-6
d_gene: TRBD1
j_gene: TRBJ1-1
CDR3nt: TGTGCCAGCAGTTACAAAGGACAGGGCACGAACACTGAAGCTTTCTTT
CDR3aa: CASSYKGQGTNTEAFF

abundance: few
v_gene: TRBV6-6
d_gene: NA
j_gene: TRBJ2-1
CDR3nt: TGTGCCAGCAAAGGGGCTTACAATGAGCAGTTCTTC
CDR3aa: CASKGAYNEQFF

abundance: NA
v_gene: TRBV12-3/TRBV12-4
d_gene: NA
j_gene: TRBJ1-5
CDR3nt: TGTGCCAGCAGTTTGCAGGACAATCAGCCCCAGCATTTT
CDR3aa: CASSLQDNQPQHF

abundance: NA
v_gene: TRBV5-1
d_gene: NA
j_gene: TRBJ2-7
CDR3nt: TGCGCCAGCAGCTTGTTCGTGATAGGCGGCGGTTTTACGACCTACGAGCAGTACTTC
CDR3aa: CASSLFVIGGGFTTYEQYF

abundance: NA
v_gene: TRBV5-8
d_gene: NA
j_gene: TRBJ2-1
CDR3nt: TGTGCCAGCAGCTTGCAGGGGTACTCCTACAATGAGCAGTTCTTC
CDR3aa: CASSLQGYSYNEQFF

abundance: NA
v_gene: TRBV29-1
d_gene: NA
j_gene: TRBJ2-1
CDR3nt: TGCAGCGTTGAAGATGGGGGGCACTCCACAGGGGCTCGGGGCAATGAGCAGTTCTTC
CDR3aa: CSVEDGGHSTGARGNEQFF

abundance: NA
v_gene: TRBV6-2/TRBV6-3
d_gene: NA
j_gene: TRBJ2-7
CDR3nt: TGTGCCAGCAGTGTGGGGGGTCGCTACGAGCAGTACTTC
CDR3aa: CASSVGGRYEQYF

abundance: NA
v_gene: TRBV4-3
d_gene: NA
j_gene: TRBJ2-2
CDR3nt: TGCGCCAGCAGCCAAATGGGGGGAGTCATTAGGAACACCGGGGAGCTGTTTTTT
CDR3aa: CASSQMGGVIRNTGELFF

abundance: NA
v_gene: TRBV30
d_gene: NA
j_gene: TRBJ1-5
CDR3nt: TGTGCCTGGAGTGCGGGGGGGGAACAGCCCCAGCATTTT
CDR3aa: CAWSAGGEQPQHF

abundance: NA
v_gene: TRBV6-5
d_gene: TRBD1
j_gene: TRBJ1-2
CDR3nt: TGTGCCAGCAGTTACAAGTACACAGGGGGCACCTATGGCTACACCTTC
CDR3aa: CASSYKYTGGTYGYTF